This entry is about one TCR beta chain. What it binds is not known. The data stem from a study of vaccination and CD4 T cells after COVID-19. Looking at the study overall: Each individual in the study obtained two doses of BNT162b2 or mRNA-1273 vaccine. Post-vaccine sampling followed dose two by a median 72 days (range 14 to 241).

Sequencing of the DNA from cultured CD4+ T cells was carried out with the Oncomine TCR Beta short-read assay. TCRdb reprocessed the PCR reads via MiXCR and lists one record per CDR3 protein. Of 20,000 to 25,000 distinct CDR3 sequences listed, around 48% were seen once; the top ten hold about 5.9%. V lost 5 bases to trimming and J lost 4 bases; unmatched junction nucleotides: 6. The CDR3 totals 16 residues. The germline V gene encodes CDR1 MNHNS and CDR2 SASEGT. General study findings and limits: Convalescent patients were relatively few, and early post-infection timepoints were missing.

Treatment here: approximately 11-day PBMC culture with coronavirus spike peptide pools or control peptides (ViraFEST assay). The authors cultured 2 million to 2.5 million PBMCs per well with 9 to 10 IU/ml IL-2 and 10 ug/ml peptide pools. The clonotype comes from a human donor who had recovered from COVID-19. The rearrangement links TRBV6-1 to TRBJ1-3, with 12 bases lining up with TRBD1. Sequenced input: CD4+ T cells from blood, cultured in vitro. The CDR3 is CASSIGTGGAGNTIYF. CDR3 bases: TGTGCCAGCAGTATAGGGACAGGGGGCGCAGGAAACACCATATATTTT.